The present T cell receptor (beta chain) was sequenced within a study of naive and memory T cell subsets. Findings and limits, study-wide: There was no ground truth to check naive and memory subset results. In naive cells, over 85% of TCR sequences were seen only once.

The beta constant-region primer was an equimolar mix of two oligonucleotides covering TRBC1 and TRBC2. An oligonucleotide with the SP2 primer and a 12-nucleotide UMI was ligated to the cDNA 3' end. Four rounds of PCR amplified the ligated cDNA using nested alpha and beta constant-region primers plus SP2. TCRdb reanalysed the UMI-ligation and nested PCR reads using MiXCR and keeps one entry per CDR3 protein. The table lists 65,000 to 85,000 distinct CDR3 sequences, about 12% of them singletons, with approximately 0.84% in the top ten. The length of the CDR3 is 15 residues. Trimming removed 8 bases from V and 8 bases from J, with 22 bases in between. This clonotype is a singleton in its sample. As yet, its antigen is unknown.

The TCR comes from a human donor in good health. J is TRBJ1-4 and V is TRBV5-3; possible D gene TRBD1, 5 bases. TRBV5-3 is annotated as an ORF whose role is uncertain. Sequencing used central memory CD4+ T cells from blood. CDR3 nucleotide sequence: TGTGCCAGCACCCGAGGGGAGGGGCGAAAGGAAAAACTGTTTTTT. It specifies CASTRGEGRKEKLFF.